This T cell receptor beta chain was sequenced for a study of cytomegalovirus exposure and HLA in healthy donors. Study-wide background: In a later analysis, it was reported that the roughly 120 validation repertoires had been produced on the same platform as the roughly 700 repertoires belonging to the first cohort. Overall study findings and caveats: It was found in a later analysis that first-cohort TCR clusters tended to co-occur in the 90 to 150 validation repertoires. Among TCR beta chains, those listed as cytomegalovirus-associated numbered over 150.

To note about this clone: Its antigen is not known.

Separate from the 666-subject first cohort, the roughly 120-subject validation cohort was the one that the donors belonged to. Only in-frame clones appear in the TCRdb table, and some are missing; sequencing was by immunoSEQ multiplex PCR. The table records approximately 190,000 clones, more than 75% of them present only once. This CDR3 comprises 13 residues. CDR1 and CDR2 from the germline V gene are SQVTM and ANQGSEA. V was trimmed by 7 bases and J by 5 bases, leaving 17 bases between them. The rearrangement uses TRBV29-1 and TRBJ1-1; a possible D gene is TRBD1 (5 bases). This sequence was found in a man between 18 and 29 years old in good health and CMV-seropositive. Sequenced sample: PBMCs. As DNA, the CDR3 is TGCAGCGCGGTCGTGGGGGAGGGGACTGAAGCTTTCTTT. This codes for CSAVVGEGTEAFF.